The entry that follows covers one T cell receptor (beta chain) sequence. The CDR3 has 18 residues. Per germline, CDR1 SGHAT and CDR2 FQNNGV. The ends lost 1 base at V and 6 bases at J; junction bases unmatched: 13. The data derive from a study of shared clonotypes between healthy human individuals. Measured with immunoSEQ multiplex PCR; TCRdb has only the in-frame clones, and not every one. The repertoire holds around 200,000 clones, with approximately 95% as singletons. V is TRBV11-2 and J is TRBJ2-4, with TRBD1 identical over 9 bases. Sequencing used naive CD4+ T cells sorted from blood. Subset meaning: CD45RA+ positively selected. The clonotype was recovered from a woman in her twenties or thirties in good health. CDR3 region: CASSLGRYGAGQGNIQYF. The CDR3 DNA sequence: TGTGCCAGCAGCTTAGGTCGGTACGGTGCGGGACAGGGAAACATTCAGTACTTC.